A selection of T cell receptor beta chains follows, all from one sample in a study of naive and memory T cell subsets. MiXCR was run by TCRdb on the 5' RACE reads, yielding one entry per CDR3 protein. This repertoire shows roughly 30,000 distinct CDR3 sequences, around 15% found once; its top ten account for roughly 2.6%. The receptors originated from a female donor in good health. Both conserved end residues are part of each CDR3. A D gene is named only where the DNA matches it firmly. A row's size may be missing; if present it is once, few, many or a size class.

v_call	cdr3_length	d_call	j_call	clone_size	cdr3_aa	cdr3_nt
TRBV29-1	12	.	TRBJ2-2	medium-sized	CSVESAGGELFF	TGCAGCGTTGAATCCGCTGGCGGGGAGCTGTTTTTT
TRBV7-3	14	TRBD1	TRBJ1-1	few	CASSSRQGSTEAFF	TGTGCCAGCAGCTCACGACAGGGGTCCACTGAAGCTTTCTTT
TRBV5-1	14	.	TRBJ2-7	.	CASSFQDSSYEQYF	TGCGCCAGCAGCTTTCAAGACAGCTCCTACGAGCAGTACTTC
TRBV10-1	17	TRBD1	TRBJ2-5	many	CASSDTRTGTGQETQYF	TGCGCCAGCAGTGATACCCGGACAGGTACCGGGCAAGAGACCCAGTACTTC
TRBV5-1	14	.	TRBJ1-2	once	CASSSEGQYYGYTF	TGCGCCAGCAGCAGTGAGGGGCAGTACTATGGCTACACCTTC
TRBV29-1	14	.	TRBJ2-6	.	CSVEGGNGANVLTF	TGCAGCGTTGAAGGTGGAAATGGGGCCAACGTCCTGACTTTC
TRBV7-9	14	.	TRBJ2-7	.	CASSLMGSGEEQYF	TGTGCCAGCAGCTTAATGGGATCAGGGGAGGAGCAGTACTTC
TRBV29-1	11	.	TRBJ2-3	few	CSVYSGDTQYF	TGCAGCGTTTATTCCGGGGATACGCAGTATTTT
TRBV11-2	14	.	TRBJ2-5	many	CASSPSGPGETQYF	TGTGCCAGCAGCCCATCGGGGCCGGGGGAGACCCAGTACTTC
TRBV6-5	16	.	TRBJ2-2	.	CASSYGSQAPTGELFF	TGTGCCAGCAGTTACGGTTCGCAGGCTCCAACCGGGGAGCTGTTTTTT
TRBV20-1	11	.	TRBJ1-1	.	CSLSGNTEAFF	TGCAGCCTCTCAGGTAACACTGAAGCTTTCTTT
TRBV10-3	13	.	TRBJ1-1	few	CASCRVLNTEAFF	TGTGCCAGTTGTCGGGTTTTGAACACTGAAGCTTTCTTT
TRBV12-3/TRBV12-4	14	.	TRBJ2-5	few	CASTPRGLYETQYF	TGTGCCAGCACTCCCAGAGGGTTGTACGAGACCCAGTACTTC
TRBV2	13	TRBD1	TRBJ2-2	many	CASSRTGAGELFF	TGTGCCAGCAGCAGGACAGGGGCCGGGGAGCTGTTTTTT
TRBV7-2	14	.	TRBJ1-1	.	CASRLDGLNTEAFF	TGTGCCAGCAGGTTAGATGGACTGAACACTGAAGCTTTCTTT
TRBV20-1	13	.	TRBJ2-7	medium-sized	CSARAAGRTQLYF	TGCAGTGCTAGAGCAGCAGGCCGTACCCAATTGTACTTC
TRBV7-9	16	.	TRBJ1-2	.	CASSLAAGVLSYGYTF	TGTGCCAGCAGCTTAGCGGCAGGGGTCCTCAGCTATGGCTACACCTTC
TRBV10-3	13	.	TRBJ1-4	few	CATRQDPNEKLFF	TGTGCCACCAGACAGGATCCAAATGAAAAACTGTTTTTT
TRBV6-5	17	.	TRBJ2-7	.	CASSYDGIPGGSYEQYF	TGTGCCAGCAGTTACGACGGTATACCAGGAGGGAGCTACGAGCAGTACTTC
TRBV7-9	15	.	TRBJ1-1	.	CASSLEISRNTEAFF	TGTGCCAGCAGCTTAGAAATTAGCAGGAACACTGAAGCTTTCTTT
TRBV7-6	17	TRBD1	TRBJ1-2	many	CASSLAVGQGSLYGYTF	TGTGCCAGCAGCTTAGCCGTGGGACAGGGATCACTTTATGGCTACACCTTC
TRBV6-5	14	TRBD1	TRBJ1-6	few	CASSTTGGDSPLHF	TGTGCCAGCAGTACCACAGGGGGCGATTCACCCCTCCACTTT
TRBV19	12	.	TRBJ2-7	few	CASSPGAYEQYF	TGTGCCAGTAGTCCAGGGGCCTACGAGCAGTACTTC
TRBV18	16	.	TRBJ2-1	medium-sized	CASSPEGVGSYNEQFF	TGTGCCAGCTCACCGGAAGGGGTGGGCTCCTACAATGAGCAGTTCTTC
TRBV5-1	16	TRBD2	TRBJ2-1	.	CASSLGLAVSYNEQFF	TGCGCCAGCAGCTTGGGACTAGCGGTCTCCTACAATGAGCAGTTCTTC
TRBV6-5	15	TRBD2	TRBJ2-3	.	CASRTSGGASNTQYF	TGTGCCAGCAGGACTAGCGGGGGGGCCTCAAATACGCAGTATTTT
TRBV6-5	18	TRBD1	TRBJ1-3	many	CASSYRQGVREDGNTIYF	TGTGCCAGCAGTTATCGACAGGGAGTCAGGGAGGATGGAAACACCATATATTTT
TRBV27	15	.	TRBJ1-1	few	CASSLSPGTGTEAFF	TGTGCCAGCAGTTTATCGCCAGGAACAGGCACTGAAGCTTTCTTT
TRBV12-3/TRBV12-4	16	.	TRBJ2-1	.	CASSFADLPSYNEQFF	TGTGCCAGCAGTTTTGCAGATCTGCCCTCCTACAATGAGCAGTTCTTC
TRBV12-3/TRBV12-4	16	.	TRBJ2-7	few	CASSFAPGTGSYEQYF	TGTGCCAGCAGTTTCGCCCCCGGGACCGGATCCTACGAGCAGTACTTC
TRBV29-1	12	.	TRBJ1-1	many	CSAPFANTEAFF	TGCAGCGCCCCGTTCGCGAACACTGAAGCTTTCTTT
TRBV4-2	18	TRBD2	TRBJ2-4	many	CASSQTSGGALAKNIQYF	TGTGCCAGCAGCCAGACTAGCGGGGGGGCACTAGCCAAAAACATTCAGTACTTC
TRBV29-1	14	TRBD1	TRBJ1-2	many	CSVGQGKGTYGYTF	TGCAGCGTCGGACAGGGGAAAGGGACCTATGGCTACACCTTC
TRBV6-5	14	.	TRBJ2-7	.	CATAVSTGGYEQYF	TGTGCCACCGCCGTTTCGACAGGAGGCTACGAGCAGTACTTC
TRBV11-2	16	.	TRBJ1-5	medium-sized	CASSPTGGARNQPQHF	TGTGCCAGCAGCCCGACGGGAGGGGCGCGCAATCAGCCCCAGCATTTT
TRBV9	14	.	TRBJ2-1	few	CASSVSTSYNEQFF	TGTGCCAGCAGCGTCAGTACTTCCTACAATGAGCAGTTCTTC
TRBV12-3/TRBV12-4	16	.	TRBJ1-1	few	CASRISPWVPDTEAFF	TGTGCCAGCAGGATCAGCCCCTGGGTCCCGGACACTGAAGCTTTCTTT
TRBV5-5	16	.	TRBJ2-5	few	CASSLVQVYAQETQYF	TGTGCCAGCAGCTTGGTACAGGTTTATGCCCAAGAGACCCAGTACTTC
TRBV5-1	12	.	TRBJ2-7	.	CASSLQGDEQYF	TGCGCCAGCAGCTTGCAAGGGGACGAGCAGTACTTC
TRBV5-1	15	.	TRBJ2-7	.	CASSLGTDKPYEQYF	TGCGCCAGCAGCTTGGGAACGGACAAGCCCTACGAGCAGTACTTC
TRBV18	14	.	TRBJ2-7	many	CASSPPGRPNEQYF	TGTGCCAGCTCACCACCAGGCAGGCCCAACGAGCAGTACTTC
TRBV6-6	16	TRBD1	TRBJ1-5	few	CASSAYRGQLNQPQHF	TGTGCCAGCAGTGCATACAGGGGGCAGTTAAATCAGCCCCAGCATTTT
TRBV6-1	15	TRBD2	TRBJ2-1	.	CASSEGLAGGNEQFF	TGTGCCAGCAGTGAGGGACTAGCGGGGGGCAATGAGCAGTTCTTC
TRBV10-3	11	.	TRBJ2-7	few	CAIAVDYEQYF	TGTGCCATCGCTGTCGACTACGAGCAGTACTTC
TRBV6-2/TRBV6-3	14	.	TRBJ1-2	.	CASSYSTDNYGYTF	TGTGCCAGCAGTTACTCGACGGATAACTATGGCTACACCTTC